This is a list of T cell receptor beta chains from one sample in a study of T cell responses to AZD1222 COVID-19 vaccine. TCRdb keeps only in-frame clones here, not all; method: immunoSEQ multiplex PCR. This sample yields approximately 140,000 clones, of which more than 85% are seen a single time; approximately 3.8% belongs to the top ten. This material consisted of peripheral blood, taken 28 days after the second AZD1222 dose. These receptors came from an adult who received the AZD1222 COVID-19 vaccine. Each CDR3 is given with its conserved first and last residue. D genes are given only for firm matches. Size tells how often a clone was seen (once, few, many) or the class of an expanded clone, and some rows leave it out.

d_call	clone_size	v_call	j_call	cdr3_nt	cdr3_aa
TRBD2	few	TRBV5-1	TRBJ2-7	TGCGCCAGCAGCCGTAGCGGGAGGATAGACGAGCAGTACTTC	CASSRSGRIDEQYF
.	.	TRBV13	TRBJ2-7	TGTGCCAGCAGCTTAGGCCGGAGGGGGACGCAGTACTTC	CASSLGRRGTQYF
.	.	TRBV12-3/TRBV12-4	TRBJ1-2	TGTGCCAGCAGTTTACAGCAGGGGGGCTACACCTTC	CASSLQQGGYTF
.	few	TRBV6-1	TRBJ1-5	TGTGCCAGCAGTGAAGTTTCAGGACCCCAGCATTTT	CASSEVSGPQHF
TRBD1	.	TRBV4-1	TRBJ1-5	TGCGCCAGCAGCCACCCGGACAGGCAGCCCCAGCATTTT	CASSHPDRQPQHF
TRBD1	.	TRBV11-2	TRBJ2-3	TGTGCCAGCAGCTTAGGGGGACAGGGGGTAGATACGCAGTATTTT	CASSLGGQGVDTQYF
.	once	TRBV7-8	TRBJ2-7	TGTGCCAGCAGCTCGATGGGGGAGCAGTACTTC	CASSSMGEQYF
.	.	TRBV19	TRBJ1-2	TGTGCCAGTAACGTGCGCCGGGGCCTGGGACCTAACTATGGCTACACCTTC	CASNVRRGLGPNYGYTF
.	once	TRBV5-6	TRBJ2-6	TGTGCCAGCAGCCGGAGCGGCGCTGGGGCCAACGTCCTGACTTTC	CASSRSGAGANVLTF
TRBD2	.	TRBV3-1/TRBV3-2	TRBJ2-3	TGTGCCAGCAGCCCGACCGGGACTAGCGGAACAGATACGCAGTATTTT	CASSPTGTSGTDTQYF
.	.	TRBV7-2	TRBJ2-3	TGTGCCAGCAGCTTAAATCTCTTCACAGATACGCAGTATTTT	CASSLNLFTDTQYF
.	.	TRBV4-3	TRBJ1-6	TGCGCCAGCAGCCAAGGAGGTTATAATTCACCCCTCCACTTT	CASSQGGYNSPLHF
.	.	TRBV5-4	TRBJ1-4	TGTGCCAGCAGCCTCAGGGGTACTAATGAAAAACTGTTTTTT	CASSLRGTNEKLFF
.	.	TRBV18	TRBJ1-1	TGTGCCAGCTCGCCCGAATTGAACACTGAAGCTTTCTTT	CASSPELNTEAFF
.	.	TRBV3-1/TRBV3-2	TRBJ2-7	TGTGCCAGCAGCCAAGCAGTAGCCCCCTACGAGCAGTACTTC	CASSQAVAPYEQYF
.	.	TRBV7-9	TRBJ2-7	TGTGCCAGCAGCTTAGCGTCTACTACCTACGAGCAGTACTTC	CASSLASTTYEQYF
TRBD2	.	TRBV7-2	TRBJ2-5	TGTGCCAGCAGCGCCCGACTAGCGGGGGTCCAAGAGACCCAGTACTTC	CASSARLAGVQETQYF
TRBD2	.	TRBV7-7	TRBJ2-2	TGTGCCAGCAGCTTATCGGCTAGCGGGAACACCGGGGAGCTGTTTTTT	CASSLSASGNTGELFF
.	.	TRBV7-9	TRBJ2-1	TGTGCCAGCAGTCACCCCAATGAGCAGTTCTTC	CASSHPNEQFF
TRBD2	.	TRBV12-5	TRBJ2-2	TGTGCTAGTGGTTCCAGCCCGGGACAGAGGACTAGCGGGGCGAACACCGGGGAGCTGTTTTTT	CASGSSPGQRTSGANTGELFF
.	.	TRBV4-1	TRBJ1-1	TGCGCCAGCAGCCAAGGGGTCGTGAACACTGAAGCTTTCTTT	CASSQGVVNTEAFF
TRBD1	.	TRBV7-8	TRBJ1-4	TGTGCCAGCAGCAGGGACAGTTGGGCCGTTTGGACTAATGAAAAACTGTTTTTT	CASSRDSWAVWTNEKLFF
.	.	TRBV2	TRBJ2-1	TGTGCCAGCAGTGTGACCGGCAACTACAATGAGCAGTTCTTC	CASSVTGNYNEQFF
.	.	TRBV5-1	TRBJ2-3	TGCGCCAGCAGCTCTCGGGAAGATACGCAGTATTTT	CASSSREDTQYF
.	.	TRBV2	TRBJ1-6	TGTGCCAGCAGTGAAGTGCGCCCCGACAATTCACCCCTCCACTTT	CASSEVRPDNSPLHF
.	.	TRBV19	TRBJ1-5	TGTGCCAGTAGTGAGATGAGCAATCAGCCCCAGCATTTT	CASSEMSNQPQHF
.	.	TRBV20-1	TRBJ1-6	TGCAGTGCTAGTCTCGGGGGGTTTGGCTCACCCCTCCACTTT	CSASLGGFGSPLHF
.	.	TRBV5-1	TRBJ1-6	TGCGCCAGCCAACCCCTCGGGAATTCACCCCTCCACTTT	CASQPLGNSPLHF
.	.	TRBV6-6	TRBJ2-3	TGTGCCAGCAGTAAACCGACAGACTACACAGATACGCAGTATTTT	CASSKPTDYTDTQYF
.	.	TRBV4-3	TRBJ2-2	TGCGCCAGCAGCCACGGGACTCTGACCGGGGAGCTGTTTTTT	CASSHGTLTGELFF
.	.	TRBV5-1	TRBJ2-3	TGCGCCAGCAGCTTGGCCGAAAGCACAGATACGCAGTATTTT	CASSLAESTDTQYF
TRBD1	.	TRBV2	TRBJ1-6	TGTGCCAGCAGTTTTACAGGGGCACCCAATATGGATTCACCCCTCCACTTT	CASSFTGAPNMDSPLHF
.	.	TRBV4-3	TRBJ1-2	TGCGCCAGCAGCCAAGGGAGACACGAACCCTATGGCTACACCTTC	CASSQGRHEPYGYTF
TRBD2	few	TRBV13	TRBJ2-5	TGTGCCAGCGGACTAGCGGGAGTTGAGACCCAGTACTTC	CASGLAGVETQYF
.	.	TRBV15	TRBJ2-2	TGTGCCACCAGCAGAGGGGGGAACACCGGGGAGCTGTTTTTT	CATSRGGNTGELFF
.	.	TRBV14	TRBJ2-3	TGTGCCAGCAGCCAAGATCTGAACAGGTTAACAGATACGCAGTATTTT	CASSQDLNRLTDTQYF
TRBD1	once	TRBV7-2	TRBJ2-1	TGTGCCAGCAGCTTAAGACAGGGCGGTATGGGTGAGCAGTTCTTC	CASSLRQGGMGEQFF
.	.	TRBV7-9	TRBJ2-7	TGTGCCAGCAGCCGAGACAGTATGGAGCAGTACTTC	CASSRDSMEQYF
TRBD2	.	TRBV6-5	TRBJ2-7	TGTGCCAGCAAGACTAGCGGCTACGAGCAGTACTTC	CASKTSGYEQYF
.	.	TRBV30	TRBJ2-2	TGTGCCTGGGGAGGCAGCACCGGGGAGCTGTTTTTT	CAWGGSTGELFF
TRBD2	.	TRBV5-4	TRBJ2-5	TGTGCCAGCAGCTTGGATGGGACTAGGGGGGAGACCCAGTACTTC	CASSLDGTRGETQYF
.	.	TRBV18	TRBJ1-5	TGTGCCAGCTCCCGGGGAGGGGAATATAGCAATCAGCCCCAGCATTTT	CASSRGGEYSNQPQHF
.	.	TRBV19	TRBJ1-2	TGTGCCAGTAGTATTGACCGACAGGATCCCTATGGCTACACCTTC	CASSIDRQDPYGYTF
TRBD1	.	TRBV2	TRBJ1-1	TGTGCCACCCGTGAGGGGACAGTTTATGTGGCTTTCTTT	CATREGTVYVAFF
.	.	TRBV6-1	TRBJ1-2	.	CASSELSGPYGYTF
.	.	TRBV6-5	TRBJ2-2	TGTGCCAGCAGTTTCACAGGTGTCCGGGAGCTGTTTTTT	CASSFTGVRELFF
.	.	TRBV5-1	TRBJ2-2	TGCGCCAGCAGCTTTTCGGGGGACACCGGGGAGCTGTTTTTT	CASSFSGDTGELFF
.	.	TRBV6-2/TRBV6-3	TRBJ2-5	TGTGCCAGCAGTTACTTATTAGGCGAGACCCAGTACTTC	CASSYLLGETQYF
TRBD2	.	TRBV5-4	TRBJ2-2	TGTGCCAGCAGCCTAGCGGAGAACACCGGGGAGCTGTTTTTT	CASSLAENTGELFF
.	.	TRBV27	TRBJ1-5	TGTGCCAGCGGCCGGGACATCAGCTCGGGTCAGCCCCAGCATTTT	CASGRDISSGQPQHF
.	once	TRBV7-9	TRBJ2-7	TGTGCCAGCAGCCAACAAGAAGGCCCGAGCTCCTACGAGCAGTACTTC	CASSQQEGPSSYEQYF
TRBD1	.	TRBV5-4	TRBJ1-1	TGTGCCAGCAGCGCCGGACAGGCCAACACTGAAGCTTTCTTT	CASSAGQANTEAFF
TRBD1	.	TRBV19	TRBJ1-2	TGTGCCAGTAGGGGGGGACAGGCCCTCTATGGCTACACCTTC	CASRGGQALYGYTF
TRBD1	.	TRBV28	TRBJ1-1	TGTGCCAGCAGTTCCCCCGACAGGGGTCGAACGGGAGCTTTCTTT	CASSSPDRGRTGAFF
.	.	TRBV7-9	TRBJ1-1	TGTGCCAGCACCCCGACGGGAGACACTGAAGCTTTCTTT	CASTPTGDTEAFF
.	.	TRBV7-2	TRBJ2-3	TGTGCCAGCAGCTTAAGGATCTTTGAAACAGATACGCAGTATTTT	CASSLRIFETDTQYF
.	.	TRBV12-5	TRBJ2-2	TGTGCTAGTGGTTTGTACGAGGGCTTGACCGGGGAGCTGTTTTTT	CASGLYEGLTGELFF
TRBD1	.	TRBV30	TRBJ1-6	TGTGCCGGCCCGGGACAGAGGAATTCACCCCTCCACTTT	CAGPGQRNSPLHF